The T cell receptor (beta chain) described here comes from a study of vaccination effects on CD4 cells after COVID-19. Study information: It was a median of 72 days after the second dose that post-vaccine samples were obtained. Findings and limits, study-wide: Convalescent patients in the study were few, and early post-infection timepoints were absent.

Ahead of sequencing, the ViraFEST assay grew antigen-specific CD4+ T cells using viral peptide pools. Subsequent to a culture period of around eleven days, CD4+ T cells were isolated. Of the BNT162b2 and mRNA-1273 vaccines, participants received two doses of one or the other. In the case of this clone: Its matching antigen is unknown.

The CDR3 contains 15 residues. Germline assignment: CDR1 LGHNA and CDR2 YSLEER. V gave up 0 bases and J gave up 0 bases, with 8 bases separating them. TCRdb's table, derived via immunoSEQ multiplex PCR, lists solely in-frame clones and lacks some. The sample consists of approximately 25,000 clones, 83% of them appearing once. This TCR was recovered from a human donor who received a COVID-19 vaccine. Some clones in this sample may be carry-over from other donors' samples. The source material was CD4+ T cells from PBMCs cultured with HCoV-NL63 spike peptides, sampled after COVID-19 vaccination. The chain combines TRBV4-3 with TRBJ1-1; D is unclear. The CDR3, as DNA: TGCGCCAGCAGCCAAGATCGTCAAATGAACACTGAAGCTTTCTTT. This encodes CASSQDRQMNTEAFF.